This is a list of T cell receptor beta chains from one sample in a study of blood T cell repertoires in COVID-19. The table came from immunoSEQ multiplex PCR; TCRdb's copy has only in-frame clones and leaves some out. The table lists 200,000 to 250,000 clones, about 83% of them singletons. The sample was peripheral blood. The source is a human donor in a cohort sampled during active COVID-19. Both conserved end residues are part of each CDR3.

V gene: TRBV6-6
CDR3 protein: CASSYGSDGYTF

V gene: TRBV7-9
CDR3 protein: CASSSSRETQYF

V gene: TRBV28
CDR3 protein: CASSFLGLAGGPGNEQFF

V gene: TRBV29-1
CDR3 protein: CSVGRQGSEQFF

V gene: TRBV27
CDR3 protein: CASSLTGLNTEAFF

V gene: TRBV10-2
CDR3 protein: CASRDSYFTEAFF

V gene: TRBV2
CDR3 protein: CATTGGETYEQYF

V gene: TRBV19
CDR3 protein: CASSIEQGAQYGYTF

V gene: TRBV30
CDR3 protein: CAWGTGQDPYEQYF

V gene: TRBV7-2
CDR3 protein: CASSPGRQGTSPLHF

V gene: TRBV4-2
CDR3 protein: CASSPRLAVNTGELFF

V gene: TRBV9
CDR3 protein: CASSVAAGREQETQYF

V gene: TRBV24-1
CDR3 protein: CATSEASIETQYF

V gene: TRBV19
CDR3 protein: CASSIGGNRGRLETQYF

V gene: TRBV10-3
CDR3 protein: CAISEKVQGTYEQYF

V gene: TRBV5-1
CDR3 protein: CASSFLTGGWETQYF

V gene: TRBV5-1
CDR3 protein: CASSLGTSGTYNEQFF

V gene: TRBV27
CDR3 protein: CASSYASGTGELFF

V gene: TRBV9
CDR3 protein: CASSVGTGTDTQYF

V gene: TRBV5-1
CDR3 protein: CASSFSNRDQETQYF

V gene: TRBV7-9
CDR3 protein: CASSLVVGDTGELFF

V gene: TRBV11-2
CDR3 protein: CASSLAGRGDTEAFF